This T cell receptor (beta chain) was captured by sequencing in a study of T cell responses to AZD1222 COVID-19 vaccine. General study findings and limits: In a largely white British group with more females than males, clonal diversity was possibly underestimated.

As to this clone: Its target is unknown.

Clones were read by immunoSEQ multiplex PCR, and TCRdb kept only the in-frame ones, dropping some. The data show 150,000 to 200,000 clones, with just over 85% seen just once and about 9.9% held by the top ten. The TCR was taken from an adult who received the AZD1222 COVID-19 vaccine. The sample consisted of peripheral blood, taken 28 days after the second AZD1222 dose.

This chain's CDR3 is CASTSRGGRYEQYF. The CDR3 DNA is TGTGCCAGTACCTCCCGGGGGGGACGTTACGAGCAGTACTTC. The chain combines TRBV19 with TRBJ2-7; 8 bases are a match to TRBD2. Trimming cost V 7 bases and J 4 bases; bases outside gene matches: 9. Per germline, CDR1 LNHDA and CDR2 SQIVND (reference sequence). CDR3 length: 14 residues.